This TCR beta chain stems from a study of T-cell memory formation after mild COVID-19. Study-wide context: The TCR clusters were mostly specific to one donor.

MiXCR was run by TCRdb on the 5' RACE reads, yielding one entry per CDR3 protein. The data show over 300,000 distinct CDR3 sequences, under 25% seen once. Germline V gene data show CDR1 as SGHVS and CDR2 as FQNEAQ. The V and J ends lost 3 bases and 2 bases respectively, with 17 bases between them. The length of the CDR3 is 17 residues. Within the sample, this clonotype is medium-sized (0.01 to 0.1%). Sequencing was carried out using PBMCs or a T cell subset sorted from them (not recorded which). The chain recombines TRBV7-8 with TRBJ1-5, with TRBD1 as a possible D gene (6 bases). This TCR came from a man aged 18 to 35 who had mild COVID-19 (a few samples of this study predate the infection). Cell type and time point are not known. For the CDR3, the DNA is TGTGCCAGCAGCTTCAAAGACAGGCCCTTCGGCAATCAGCCCCAGCATTTT. As protein: CASSFKDRPFGNQPQHF. The full variable domain, completed using reference TRBV7-8 and TRBJ1-5, is GAGVSQSPRYKVAKRGQDVALRCDPISGHVSLFWYQQALGQGPEFLTYFQNEAQLDKSGLPSDRFFAERPEGSVSTLKIQRTQQEDSAVYLCASSFKDRPFGNQPQHFGDGTRLSIL.